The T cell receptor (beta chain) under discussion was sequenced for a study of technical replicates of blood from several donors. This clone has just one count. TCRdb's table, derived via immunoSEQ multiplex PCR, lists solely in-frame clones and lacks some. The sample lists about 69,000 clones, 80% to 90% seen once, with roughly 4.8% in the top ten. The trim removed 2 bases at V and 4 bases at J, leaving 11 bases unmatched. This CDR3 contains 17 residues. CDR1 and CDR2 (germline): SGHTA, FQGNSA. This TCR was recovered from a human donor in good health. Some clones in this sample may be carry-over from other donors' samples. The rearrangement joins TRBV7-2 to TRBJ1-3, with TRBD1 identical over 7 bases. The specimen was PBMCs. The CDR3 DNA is TGTGCCAGCAGCTTAACCGGGCAGGGGGTGTCGGGAAACACCATATATTTT. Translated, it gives CASSLTGQGVSGNTIYF. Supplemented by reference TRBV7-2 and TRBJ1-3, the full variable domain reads GAGVSQSPSNKVTEKGKDVELRCDPISGHTALYWYRQSLGQGLEFLIYFQGNSAPDKSGLPSDRFSAERTGGSVSTLTIQRTQQEDSAVYLCASSLTGQGVSGNTIYFGEGSWLTVV.